The T cell receptor beta chain under discussion was sequenced for a study of T cell responses to AZD1222 COVID-19 vaccine. Clones were sequenced by immunoSEQ multiplex PCR, and TCRdb holds only the in-frame ones, with some missing. Among approximately 100,000 clones, 70% to 90% were seen once, and the ten largest hold roughly 3.5%. About this clone itself: As yet, its antigen is unknown.

The study's findings and limits: Repertoire samples came only from after the peak T cell response. Close to half of spike-specific TCRs reportedly recognize unmutated variant regions. Vaccine-associated CD4 TCRs spanned spike, dominant at 160-218 and 743-854.

The CDR3 has 16 residues. J was trimmed by 1 base and V by 3 bases; bases with no gene match: 5. Germline assignment: CDR1 DFQATT and CDR2 SNEGSKA (reference sequence). The sequence was obtained from an adult in good health. Sequences were derived from peripheral blood, sampled on day 0 of AZD1222 vaccination. V gene TRBV20-1 combines with J gene TRBJ2-3; TRBD2 agrees at 12 bases. The CDR3 DNA reads TGCAGTGCTAGTCCTCGACTAGCGGGGGGCACAGATACGCAGTATTTT. Translation: CSASPRLAGGTDTQYF.